This TCR beta chain appears in the sequencing data of a study of naive and memory T cell subsets. A remark on this clonotype: Its antigen is not identified. One end of the junction is discordant with germline, which a read error may explain.

An equimolar mix of two oligonucleotides served as the beta constant-region primer for TRBC1 and TRBC2. Nested alpha and beta constant-region primers with the SP2 primer drove four PCR rounds on ligated cDNA. MiXCR was run by TCRdb on the UMI-ligation and nested PCR reads, yielding one entry per CDR3 protein. This sample yields under 150,000 distinct CDR3 sequences, of which 15% to 25% are seen a single time; 0.6% to 0.8% belongs to the top ten. Whole-study findings and limits: Possibly reflecting memory cells re-expressing CD45RA, a few larger clonotypes occurred in naive repertoires, especially CD8.

The CDR3 extends over 16 amino acids. Germline V lookup: CDR1 SGHDT, CDR2 YYEEEE. The sample consisted of naive CD8+ T cells from blood. The V and J genes are TRBV5-6 and TRBJ2-7; 9 positions agree with TRBD1. This TCR came from a human donor in good health. CDR3 nucleotide sequence: TGTGCCAGCAGCCATGGACCCCGGGACAGGGAGTACGAGCAGCACTTC. Its translation: CASSHGPRDREYEQHF.